This TCR beta chain derives from a study of cytomegalovirus exposure and HLA in healthy donors. Across the study: Early released data comprised around 79 million unique TCRs from HLA-typed donors.

The primer mix had 60 Vbeta and 13 Jbeta primers. Libraries were prepared by immunoSEQ multiplex PCR; TCRdb keeps only in-frame clonotypes and omits some of them. The table includes some 110,000 clones, approximately 70% detected once. Study conclusions and caveats: CMV serostatus was the only recorded immune exposure for donors. Within an earlier analysis, most TCR beta V segments proved productive either about 90% or about 30% of the time.

The CDR3 has 17 residues. CDR1 and CDR2 from the germline V gene are SGHAT and FQNNGV. Trimming cost V 1 base and J 3 bases; bases outside gene matches: 12. This clone came up a few times. Its specificity is unknown. Sequences were obtained from PBMCs. The clonotype originates from a boy aged 5 to 17 in good health and CMV-seronegative. The chain carries TRBV11-2 and TRBJ2-7; 7 nucleotides align to TRBD2. CDR3 amino acids: CASSLVGRVAGRYEQYF. The DNA of the CDR3 is TGTGCCAGCAGCTTAGTGGGCCGGGTAGCGGGCCGCTACGAGCAGTACTTC.